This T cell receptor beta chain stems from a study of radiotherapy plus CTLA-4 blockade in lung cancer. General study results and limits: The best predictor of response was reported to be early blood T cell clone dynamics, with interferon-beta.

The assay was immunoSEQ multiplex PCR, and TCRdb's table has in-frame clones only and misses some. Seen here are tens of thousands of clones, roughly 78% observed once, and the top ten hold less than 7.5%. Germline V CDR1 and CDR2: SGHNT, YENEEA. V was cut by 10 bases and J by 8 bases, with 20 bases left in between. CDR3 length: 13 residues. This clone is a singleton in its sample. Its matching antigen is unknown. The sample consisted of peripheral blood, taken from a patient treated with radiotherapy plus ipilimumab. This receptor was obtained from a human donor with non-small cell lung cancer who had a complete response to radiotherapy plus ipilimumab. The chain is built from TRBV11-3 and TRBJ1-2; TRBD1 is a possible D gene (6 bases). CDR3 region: CATEQGGVGGYTF. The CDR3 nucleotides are TGTGCCACCGAACAAGGGGGGGTTGGAGGCTACACCTTC.